These 21 T cell receptor beta chains originate from one sample sequenced in a study of blood T cell repertoires in COVID-19. Clones were read by immunoSEQ multiplex PCR, and TCRdb kept only the in-frame ones, dropping some. Of under 150,000 clones listed, roughly four fifths are singletons. Sample: PBMCs or T cells enriched from blood (not recorded which). The source is a man younger than 45 who had recovered from COVID-19.

The chain combines TRBV5-1 with TRBJ2-2; D may be TRBD1 (6 bases). CDR3 length: 14 amino acids. Germline V gene lookup returns CDR1 SGHRS and CDR2 YFSETQ. V was shortened by 0 bases and J by 9 bases, with 12 bases between the two germline ends. This CDR3 reads CASSLDRAGRELFF. CDR3 nucleotide sequence: TGCGCCAGCAGCTTGGACAGGGCAGGACGGGAGCTGTTTTTT.

This clone was seen only once. The V call is TRBV5-6, the J call TRBJ2-7; D is undetermined. The CDR3 length is 13 residues. The V gene lost 9 bases and the J gene lost 10 bases, with 23 bases spanning the gap. The germline V gene encodes CDR1 SGHDT and CDR2 YYEEEE. CDR3 nucleotides: TGTGCCACCCTCAGGAAAGGTACAGTCTCTCAGTACGTC. Its translation is CATLRKGTVSQYV.

The chain joins TRBV6-1 to TRBJ1-5, with 10 bases that match TRBD1. Trimming took 1 base from V and 1 from J; bases not matched to a gene: 7. This CDR3 spans 18 amino acids. The germline V gene encodes CDR1 MNHNS and CDR2 SASEGT. The CDR3 coding sequence is TGTGCCAGCAGTGAAGTCGGGGACAGGGGAAAAAGCAATCAGCCCCAGCATTTT. Translation gives CASSEVGDRGKSNQPQHF.

The V gene is TRBV6-1, the J gene TRBJ2-2; D perhaps matches TRBD2 (5 bases). Trimming took 2 bases from V and 5 from J, leaving 12 bases between them. The CDR3 extends over 15 amino acids. Germline V CDR1 and CDR2: MNHNS, SASEGT. CDR3 coding DNA: TGTGCCAGCAGTGAATTCGGGATGGGGACCGGGGAGCTGTTTTTT. Its protein is CASSEFGMGTGELFF.

The rearrangement links TRBV19 to TRBJ2-3, with 9 bases that match TRBD2. From germline, CDR1 is LNHDA and CDR2 SQIVND (reference sequence). The CDR3 runs 14 residues. After removal of 3 bases from V and 8 bases from J, the junction contained 6 bases not matched to a gene. CDR3 bases: TGTGCCAGTAGTATGAGTAGCGGGAGTGGTACGCAGTATTTT. It is translated as CASSMSSGSGTQYF.

This chain links TRBV6-4 with TRBJ2-3; 8 bases are shared with TRBD1. V shed 2 bases and J 11 bases; nucleotides not matched to a gene: 6. Germline CDR1 MRHNA, CDR2 SNTAGT. The CDR3 consists of 13 residues. Here the CDR3 reads CASSDARGLMQYF. DNA for the CDR3: TGTGCCAGCAGTGACGCCAGGGGGCTCATGCAGTATTTT.

This chain joins TRBV10-3 and TRBJ2-3, with 12 bases identical to TRBD2. Germline CDR1 and CDR2: ENHRY and SYGVKD. CDR3 size: 17 residues. After removal of 2 bases from V and 6 bases from J, the junction contained 9 bases not matched to a gene. CDR3 coding DNA: TGTGCCATCAGTGAGCCGTGGACTAGCGGGAACCAGGATACGCAGTATTTT. As protein: CAISEPWTSGNQDTQYF.

This clone has only a few counts. The CDR3, as DNA: TGTGCCAGCAGCTTCAGGCCAGCCATAGGTTCACCCCTCCACTTT. This translates into CASSFRPAIGSPLHF. This sequence joins TRBV5-6 and TRBJ1-6; D unclear. The germline CDR1 and CDR2 sequences are SGHDT and YYEEEE. CDR3 length equals 15 residues. Trimming removed 2 bases at V and 9 bases at J, with 15 bases between.

The chain joins TRBV10-3 to TRBJ2-2; 7 nucleotides align to TRBD1. V lost 2 bases and J lost 4; bases outside the gene matches: 10. Germline V CDR1 and CDR2: ENHRY, SYGVKD. The CDR3 is 17 residues long. The DNA for the CDR3 is TGTGCCATCAGTGAGACCGACAGGGTTGAGGTCACCGGGGAGCTGTTTTTT. It translates to CAISETDRVEVTGELFF.

The V call is TRBV6-5, the J call TRBJ1-1; 7 bases agree with TRBD1. Unmatched junction bases numbered 7, after V lost 2 bases and J lost 1 base. This CDR3 region has 16 residues. Germline V gene sequence: CDR1 MNHEY, CDR2 SVGAGI. The CDR3 loop is CASSYPTTGPNTEAFF. DNA of the CDR3: TGTGCCAGCAGTTACCCTACGACAGGGCCGAACACTGAAGCTTTCTTT.

The chain is built from TRBV9 and TRBJ1-2; D gene unclear. The V end was cut by 4 bases, the J end by 9 bases, with 10 bases between. The CDR3 contains 11 residues. Looked up from germline, CDR1 is SGDLS and CDR2 is YYNGEE. This CDR3 reads CASSPVTRYTF. In DNA, the CDR3 is TGTGCCAGCAGCCCCGTCACTCGCTACACCTTC.

CDR3 sequence: CASSDLAGELFF. CDR3 in DNA: TGTGCCAGCAGTGACCTAGCCGGGGAGCTGTTTTTT. The chain couples TRBV2 to TRBJ2-2, with D unresolved. The germline gives CDR1 SNHLY, CDR2 FYNNEI. Trimming pared 3 bases from V and 6 bases from J, leaving 5 bases between. The CDR3 is 12 residues long.

This chain uses TRBV28 with TRBJ1-2; TRBD1 might be the D (6 bases). CDR1 is MDHEN, CDR2 SYDVKM, per germline. The V and J ends lost 8 bases and 4 bases respectively, with 17 bases between them. This CDR3 region has 14 residues. CDR3 protein: CASYRGGGTYGYTF. In DNA, the CDR3 is TGTGCCAGCTACCGAGGGGGGGGAACCTATGGCTACACCTTC.

The rearrangement links TRBV19 to TRBJ1-6; 8 bases map to TRBD1. CDR1 LNHDA and CDR2 SQIVND come from the germline V gene (reference sequence). After removal of 7 bases from V and 9 bases from J, the junction contained 11 bases not matched to a gene. The CDR3 consists of 15 residues. CDR3 loop: CASTIAGTGGSPLHF. In nucleotides, the CDR3 is TGTGCCAGTACTATCGCCGGGACAGGCGGTTCACCCCTCCACTTT.

The J gene is TRBJ1-1, the V gene TRBV2, with D possibly matching TRBD1 (6 bases). This CDR3 spans 14 amino acids. Germline assignment: CDR1 SNHLY and CDR2 FYNNEI. V was pared by 1 base and J by 4 bases, with 10 bases between. The CDR3 DNA sequence: TGTGCCAGCAGTGAAGTCTCCAGGGGCACTGAAGCTTTCTTT. Translation: CASSEVSRGTEAFF.

This sequence joins TRBV6-5 and TRBJ1-1, with D uncertain. Trimming removed 2 bases at V and 1 base at J, with 8 bases between. The length of the CDR3 is 14 residues. From germline, CDR1 is MNHEY and CDR2 SVGAGI. The CDR3 protein is CASSYGSENTEAFF. Written as DNA, the CDR3 is TGTGCCAGCAGTTACGGTAGTGAGAACACTGAAGCTTTCTTT.

The chain recombines TRBV4-1 with TRBJ2-2; 8 bases agree with TRBD1. J lost 2 bases, V lost 1 base, and 3 bases had no gene match. Germline V gene data show CDR1 as MGHRA and CDR2 as YSYEKL. CDR3 length: 16 amino acids. This CDR3 reads CASSQGQGLNTGELFF. CDR3 in DNA: TGCGCCAGCAGCCAAGGACAGGGGCTTAACACCGGGGAGCTGTTTTTT.

The rearrangement joins TRBV4-2 to TRBJ2-3; 7 bases fit TRBD2. There are 16 residues in the CDR3. The V gene end was trimmed by 4 bases and the J gene end by 2 bases; junction bases not matched to a gene: 9. Germline CDR1 LGHNA, CDR2 YNFKEQ. Here the CDR3 reads CASSLGRARYTDTQYF. CDR3 coding DNA: TGTGCCAGCAGCCTGGGGAGGGCTAGATACACAGATACGCAGTATTTT.

The genes are TRBV4-1 and TRBJ2-3; 7 nucleotides line up with TRBD1. This CDR3 contains 13 residues. CDR1 is MGHRA and CDR2 is YSYEKL in the germline V gene. J was trimmed by 6 bases and V by 1 base; bases with no gene match: 1. CDR3 region: CASSQGRGDTQYF. The CDR3 DNA reads TGCGCCAGCAGCCAAGGCAGGGGGGATACGCAGTATTTT.

V usage is TRBV7-3 and J usage is TRBJ2-3; D is ambiguous. Germline V CDR1 and CDR2: SGHTA, FQGTGA. The CDR3 runs to 15 residues. V lost 3 bases and J lost 0, with 10 bases in between. DNA for the CDR3: TGTGCCAGCAGCTTCGGAGCCGGGAGCACAGATACGCAGTATTTT. Translating gives CASSFGAGSTDTQYF.

The chain carries TRBV9 and TRBJ1-1; no reliable D call. The CDR3 consists of 16 residues. Trimming shortened V by 5 bases and J by 1 base, and 18 bases separated the two germline ends. The germline V gene has CDR1 SGDLS and CDR2 YYNGEE. CDR3 sequence (DNA): TGTGCCAGCAGTCACGGGTCCGGCCAAAAGAACACTGAAGCTTTCTTT. It is translated as CASSHGSGQKNTEAFF.